This entry lists 30 T cell receptor beta chains sequenced from one sample in a study of blood T cell repertoires in COVID-19. Profiled with immunoSEQ multiplex PCR; TCRdb holds only in-frame clones, not every one. Found here are over 200,000 clones, about 91% of them singletons; the top ten hold 0.95% to 1.5%. Sequencing used PBMCs or T cells enriched from blood (not recorded which). These receptors came from a human donor in a cohort exposed to, infected with or recovered from COVID-19 (not recorded which). The donor label of this sample is uncertain.

This CDR3 reads CASPSGDGGYTF. In DNA form, the CDR3 reads TGTGCCAGCCCCTCAGGGGATGGGGGCTACACCTTC. This chain uses TRBV7-9 with TRBJ1-2; D perhaps matches TRBD1 (6 bases). Germline V lookup: CDR1 SEHNR, CDR2 FQNEAQ (reference sequence). This CDR3 spans 12 amino acids. Trimming left V 8 bases short and J 8 bases short, with 15 bases between.

The rearrangement uses TRBV27 and TRBJ2-1, with TRBD2 identical over 7 bases. Germline loops: CDR1 MNHEY, CDR2 SMNVEV (reference sequence). Germline trimming cut 6 bases from V and 2 bases from J; bases unmatched to any gene: 1. The CDR3 has 13 residues. The CDR3 loop is CASSLAAYNEQFF. The CDR3 DNA follows: TGTGCCAGCAGCCTAGCGGCCTACAATGAGCAGTTCTTC.

The rearrangement joins TRBV24-1 to TRBJ2-3; D perhaps matches TRBD1 (6 bases). Germline V gives CDR1 KGHDR, CDR2 SFDVKD. Between the trimmed V and J ends, which lost 7 bases and 6 bases, there was a span of 16 bases. The CDR3 length is 14 residues. The CDR3 DNA reads TGTGCCACCAGCCGGGAAACAGGGTGGGATACGCAGTATTTT. Translated: CATSRETGWDTQYF.

The CDR3 coding sequence is TGTGCCACCAGCAGGGGGCCGGAGGAAAAACTGTTTTTT. This gives the protein CATSRGPEEKLFF. V gene TRBV15 combines with J gene TRBJ1-4; D perhaps matches TRBD1 (5 bases). With 3 bases removed from V and 8 bases from J, the gap between germline ends came to 10 bases. Germline V gives CDR1 LNHNV, CDR2 YYDKDF (reference sequence). The CDR3 contains 13 residues. Complete variable domain (other parts from reference TRBV15 and TRBJ1-4): DAMVIQNPRYQVTQFGKPVTLSCSQTLNHNVMYWYQQKSSQAPKLLFHYYDKDFNNEADTPDNFQSRRPNTSFCFLDIRSPGLGDTAMYLCATSRGPEEKLFFGSGTQLSVL.

The chain has TRBV5-6 and TRBJ2-3, with TRBD1 as a possible D gene (5 bases). The length of the CDR3 is 14 residues. V lost 0 bases, J lost 5 bases, and 10 bases lay in between. Per germline, CDR1 SGHDT and CDR2 YYEEEE. The CDR3 DNA reads as TGTGCCAGCAGCTTGGATGGGGCCGTAGATACGCAGTATTTT. Protein product: CASSLDGAVDTQYF.

The chain combines TRBV4-2 with TRBJ1-2; 11 nucleotides align to TRBD1. This CDR3 is 15 amino acids long. The germline V gene has CDR1 LGHNA and CDR2 YNFKEQ. V dropped 4 bases and J dropped 4; count of bases not matched to a gene: 5. CDR3 DNA: TGTGCCAGCAGCCCGGGACAGGGGGTCTTCTATGGCTACACCTTC. Its protein is CASSPGQGVFYGYTF.

The chain links TRBV7-9 to TRBJ1-3; 8 positions agree with TRBD1. The ends lost 5 bases at V and 3 bases at J; junction bases unmatched: 3. CDR3 length: 14 amino acids. The germline V gene encodes CDR1 SEHNR and CDR2 FQNEAQ (reference sequence). CDR3 protein: CASSPTGDGNTIYF. The CDR3 nucleotides are TGTGCCAGCAGCCCGACAGGGGATGGAAACACCATATATTTT.

V and J are TRBV6-5 and TRBJ1-4, with D possibly matching TRBD1 (5 bases). The CDR3 length is 14 residues. Germline lookup yields CDR1 MNHEY and CDR2 SVGAGI. The V gene lost 8 bases and the J gene lost 6 bases, with 16 bases spanning the gap. The CDR3, as DNA: TGTGCCAGCCGCCCAGGGCCACCGGATGAAAAACTGTTTTTT. Amino acid sequence: CASRPGPPDEKLFF.

V usage is TRBV6-5 and J usage is TRBJ1-4; the D gene is possibly TRBD1 (5 bases). V lost 6 bases and J lost 4, with 12 bases in between. Germline CDR1 reads MNHEY; CDR2 reads SVGAGI. The CDR3 loop spans 14 amino acids. The CDR3: CASRPGHSNEKLFF. The CDR3 DNA reads TGTGCCAGCAGGCCCGGACACAGTAATGAAAAACTGTTTTTT.

The chain uses TRBV18 and TRBJ1-4; no firm D call. This CDR3 has 18 residues. With 3 bases removed from V and 0 bases from J, the gap between germline ends came to 17 bases. Per germline, CDR1 KGHSH and CDR2 LQKENI. The CDR3 DNA sequence: TGTGCCAGCTCACCCATAATGGAAGGAGGTGCAACTAATGAAAAACTGTTTTTT. This encodes CASSPIMEGGATNEKLFF. Looking up the rest from reference TRBV18 and TRBJ1-4 gives the full variable domain: NAGVMQNPRHLVRRRGQEARLRCSPMKGHSHVYWYRQLPEEGLKFMVYLQKENIIDESGMPKERFSAEFPKEGPSILRIQQVVRGDSAAYFCASSPIMEGGATNEKLFFGSGTQLSVL.

The V and J genes are TRBV5-1 and TRBJ1-1; 8 nucleotides line up with TRBD1. CDR1 and CDR2 (germline): SGHRS, YFSETQ. The V segment lost 2 bases and the J segment 4 bases; nucleotides outside the gene matches: 4. This CDR3 is built from 14 residues. CDR3 nucleotide sequence: TGCGCCAGCAGCTTCCAGGGGGCGCGCACTGAAGCTTTCTTT. This gives the protein CASSFQGARTEAFF.

V usage is TRBV5-1 and J usage is TRBJ2-7; TRBD1 might be the D (5 bases). The V and J ends lost 0 bases and 0 bases respectively, with 7 bases between them. CDR3 length equals 14 residues. Germline V gene sequence: CDR1 SGHRS, CDR2 YFSETQ. The CDR3 spells CASSLVDSSYEQYF. The CDR3 region has the DNA TGCGCCAGCAGCTTGGTTGACAGCTCCTACGAGCAGTACTTC.

This clone has more than one count but fewer than ten. The chain recombines TRBV5-1 with TRBJ2-2; D uncertain. From germline, CDR1 is SGHRS and CDR2 YFSETQ. The V end was cut by 0 bases, the J end by 13 bases, with 7 bases between. The CDR3 has 11 residues. The CDR3 nucleotides read TGCGCCAGCAGCTTGGACTTCGGGCTGTTTTTT. It is translated as CASSLDFGLFF.

This chain connects TRBV10-3 to TRBJ1-1; 9 positions match TRBD1. There are 15 residues in the CDR3. Per the germline V gene, CDR1 is ENHRY and CDR2 is SYGVKD. V lost 2 bases to trimming and J lost 11 bases; unmatched junction nucleotides: 12. CDR3 sequence: CAISESFGQGRQAFF. DNA of the CDR3: TGTGCCATCAGTGAGAGTTTTGGACAGGGGAGACAGGCTTTCTTT.

The V and J genes are TRBV24-1 and TRBJ2-2, with D unclear. Trimming pared 3 bases from V and 7 bases from J, leaving 5 bases between. The CDR3 runs to 12 residues. CDR1 is KGHDR and CDR2 is SFDVKD in the germline V gene. The CDR3 nucleotides read TGTGCCACCAGTGATCGACACGGGGAGCTGTTTTTT. Translating it yields CATSDRHGELFF.

This chain's CDR3 is CASSAQTGFSGNTIYF. The CDR3 DNA sequence: TGCGCCAGCAGCGCCCAAACAGGCTTCTCTGGAAACACCATATATTTT. The J gene is TRBJ1-3, the V gene TRBV5-1, with D perhaps matching TRBD1 (5 bases). Trimming shortened V by 4 bases and J by 0 bases, and 14 bases separated the two germline ends. The CDR3 sequence is 16 residues long. Per the germline V gene, CDR1 is SGHRS and CDR2 is YFSETQ.

This chain joins TRBV5-6 and TRBJ1-1; possibly TRBD1 for D (5 bases). Germline V lookup: CDR1 SGHDT, CDR2 YYEEEE. V lost 4 bases, J lost 3 bases, and 19 bases lay in between. CDR3 size: 16 residues. The DNA of the CDR3 is TGTGCCAGCAGCCTCGGGACTGATTGGGGGGACACTGAAGCTTTCTTT. Translation gives CASSLGTDWGDTEAFF.

The genes are TRBV10-2 and TRBJ2-3; tentatively, D is TRBD2 (5 bases). The germline gives CDR1 WSHSY, CDR2 SAAADI. CDR3 length: 14 residues. V dropped 5 bases and J dropped 0 bases, with 9 bases sitting between them. The CDR3 spells CASSRERSTDTQYF. For the CDR3, the DNA is TGCGCCAGCAGTCGGGAACGAAGCACAGATACGCAGTATTTT.

As regards this clone: The identical CDR3 is also encoded by other nucleotide sequences in the sample. This chain uses TRBV18 with TRBJ2-5; TRBD1 agrees at 8 bases. The length of the CDR3 is 14 residues. V was clipped by 2 bases and J by 5 bases; unmatched bases: 4. Germline loops: CDR1 KGHSH, CDR2 LQKENI. Here the CDR3 reads CASSPGQGRETQYF. CDR3 coding DNA: TGTGCCAGCTCACCAGGACAGGGACGGGAGACCCAGTACTTC.

CDR3 DNA: TGTGCCAGTATGGGGGGTGATCAGCCCCAGCATTTT. Its translation is CASMGGDQPQHF. The J gene is TRBJ1-5, the V gene TRBV19; D is perhaps TRBD1 (5 bases). The CDR3 spans 12 residues. CDR1 LNHDA and CDR2 SQIVND come from the germline V gene (reference sequence). Trimming stripped 7 bases from V and 5 bases from J, with 9 bases between. Together with reference TRBV19 and TRBJ1-5, the CDR3 gives the full variable domain: DGGITQSPKYLFRKEGQNVTLSCEQNLNHDAMYWYRQDPGQGLRLIYYSQIVNDFQKGDIAEGYSVSREKKESFPLTVTSAQKNPTAFYLCASMGGDQPQHFGDGTRLSIL.

The chain joins TRBV6-4 to TRBJ2-5; D is perhaps TRBD2 (7 bases). V was trimmed by 6 bases and J by 3 bases, leaving 11 bases between them. The CDR3 contains 13 residues. Germline CDR1 and CDR2: MRHNA and SNTAGT. CDR3 amino acids: CASSGGPEETQYF. As DNA, the CDR3 is TGTGCCAGCAGCGGGGGGCCGGAAGAGACCCAGTACTTC.

Written as DNA, the CDR3 is TGTGCCAGCAGCTTGTCGGTCGGCTCCTACGAGCAGTACTTC. Protein sequence: CASSLSVGSYEQYF. The V call is TRBV5-4, the J call TRBJ2-7; D unresolved. Deletions cut 1 base from V and 0 bases from J, with 8 bases between. This CDR3 region has 14 residues. Germline CDR1 reads SGHNT; CDR2 reads YYREEE (reference sequence). Drawing the rest from reference TRBV5-4 and TRBJ2-7, the complete variable domain is ETGVTQSPTHLIKTRGQQVTLRCSSQSGHNTVSWYQQALGQGPQFIFQYYREEENGRGNFPPRFSGLQFPNYSSELNVNALELDDSALYLCASSLSVGSYEQYFGPGTRLTVT.

The V call is TRBV27, the J call TRBJ2-7; TRBD1 aligns across 9 bases. This CDR3 has 15 amino acids. CDR1 is MNHEY, CDR2 SMNVEV, per germline (reference sequence). Trimming at V came to 4 bases and at J to 6 bases, leaving 10 bases not matched to a gene. The CDR3 is CASSSLGTGSGEQYF. Here the CDR3 DNA reads TGTGCCAGCAGTTCGCTTGGGACAGGGTCCGGCGAGCAGTACTTC.

The gene calls are TRBV18 and TRBJ1-5; TRBD1 is a possible D gene (6 bases). The ends were cut back, 3 bases at V and 6 bases at J, with 12 bases in the middle. Germline lookup yields CDR1 KGHSH and CDR2 LQKENI. This CDR3 has 14 amino acids. CDR3 region: CASSPAGGGQPQHF. Here the CDR3 DNA reads TGTGCCAGCTCACCCGCGGGGGGCGGTCAGCCCCAGCATTTT.

The chain carries TRBV11-2 and TRBJ1-3, with D maybe TRBD1 (5 bases). CDR1 and CDR2 (germline): SGHAT, FQNNGV. The CDR3 has 16 amino acids. V lost 6 bases to trimming and J lost 4 bases, with 19 bases between them. CDR3 amino acids: CASRRYGDGGGNTIYF. In DNA, the CDR3 is TGTGCCAGCAGAAGATACGGTGACGGGGGAGGAAACACCATATATTTT.

J is TRBJ1-1 and V is TRBV9, with D perhaps matching TRBD1 (6 bases). The CDR3 totals 17 residues. CDR1 SGDLS and CDR2 YYNGEE come from the germline V gene. Between the trimmed V and J ends, which lost 3 bases and 2 bases, there was a span of 20 bases. The DNA for the CDR3 is TGTGCCAGCAGCGCGCCTACGGGACACACATCTAACACTGAAGCTTTCTTT. Its translation: CASSAPTGHTSNTEAFF.

The chain couples TRBV6-5 to TRBJ1-1, with D perhaps TRBD1 (6 bases). This CDR3 spans 15 amino acids. V lost 6 bases and J lost 1, with 15 bases in between. In germline, CDR1 is MNHEY, CDR2 SVGAGI. CDR3 sequence: CASSSEGVGNTEAFF. In DNA, the CDR3 is TGTGCCAGCAGCTCAGAGGGGGTAGGGAACACTGAAGCTTTCTTT.

The rearrangement joins TRBV5-7 to TRBJ1-2, with D unresolved. TRBV5-7 is an ORF; its function is uncertain. CDR3 length: 12 amino acids. Here the CDR3 DNA reads TGTGCGATTTGGAGTCGGAAGGAGGGCTACACCTTC. It yields the protein CAIWSRKEGYTF.

This rearrangement joins TRBV7-2 to TRBJ2-5; 11 bases map to TRBD1. V lost 5 bases to trimming and J lost 4 bases; unmatched junction nucleotides: 6. The V gene's germline CDR1 is SGHTA and CDR2 FQGNSA. This CDR3 contains 15 residues. Written as DNA, the CDR3 is TGTGCCAGCAGCCGGACCGGGACAGGGGGAGAGACCCAGTACTTC. Protein sequence: CASSRTGTGGETQYF.

V gene TRBV27 combines with J gene TRBJ1-2; D is perhaps TRBD1 (6 bases). The CDR3 is made up of 13 amino acids. Germline CDR1 and CDR2: MNHEY and SMNVEV (reference sequence). V was pared by 5 bases and J by 4 bases, with 11 bases between. In DNA, the CDR3 is TGTGCCAGCAGTGTGACAGGTTTCTATGGCTACACCTTC. It codes for CASSVTGFYGYTF.